These 5 T cell receptor beta chains were all obtained from the same sample, sequenced in a study of cytomegalovirus exposure and HLA in healthy donors. Primers: 60 Vbeta forward and 13 Jbeta reverse. Clones were sequenced by immunoSEQ multiplex PCR, and TCRdb holds only the in-frame ones, with some missing. The sample has 60,000 to 85,000 clones; around 69% are singletons. The sequencing sample was made of PBMCs. The receptors shown here come from a human donor in good health.

The sample holds one count of this clone. V and J are TRBV11-2 and TRBJ2-7; D uncertain. The CDR3 is 12 amino acids. The germline V and J ends were trimmed by 2 bases and 4 bases, with 6 bases remaining between them. Germline V gene sequence: CDR1 SGHAT, CDR2 FQNNGV. CDR3 nucleotides: TGTGCCAGCAGCTTATCTTTATACGAGCAGTACTTC. Translating it yields CASSLSLYEQYF.

This clone was seen more than once but under ten times. In nucleotides, the CDR3 is TGTGCCAGTAGTCTACGCCAGGGGAACACTGAAGCTTTCTTT. Its protein is CASSLRQGNTEAFF. The rearrangement links TRBV19 to TRBJ1-1; D might be TRBD1 (5 bases). Deletions cut 5 bases from V and 1 base from J, with 11 bases between. CDR3 length equals 14 residues. CDR1 and CDR2 from the germline V gene are LNHDA and SQIVND (reference sequence).

This rearrangement joins TRBV30 to TRBJ2-4, with 7 bases matching TRBD2. J gave up 3 bases and V 5 bases, and 7 bases lay outside the gene matches. The CDR3 length is 14 residues. Germline CDR1 GTSNPN, CDR2 SVGIG (reference sequence). The CDR3 spells CAWLAGGGKNIQYF. The CDR3, as DNA: TGTGCCTGGTTAGCGGGCGGTGGCAAAAACATTCAGTACTTC.

V usage is TRBV30 and J usage is TRBJ1-1; D not certain. Per germline, CDR1 GTSNPN and CDR2 SVGIG (reference sequence). The CDR3 loop spans 13 amino acids. The V gene lost 0 bases and the J gene lost 1 base, with 6 bases spanning the gap. In nucleotides, the CDR3 is TGTGCCTGGAGTGTACGAGGGAACACTGAAGCTTTCTTT. Protein product: CAWSVRGNTEAFF.

This clone was detected a few times. The chain links TRBV7-3 to TRBJ2-5, with 8 nucleotides matching TRBD2. The J call may be incorrect, as the DNA end agrees better with TRBJ2-7. Germline CDR1 is SGHTA and CDR2 is FQGTGA. The CDR3 is 15 residues long. CDR3 loop: CASSPGAGAKYEQYF. Here the CDR3 DNA reads TGTGCCAGCTCCCCCGGAGCGGGAGCAAAGTACGAGCAGTACTTC.